Below, 4 T cell receptor beta chains from the same sample are listed, as sequenced in a study of T cell responses to AZD1222 COVID-19 vaccine. Profiling relied on immunoSEQ multiplex PCR, and the TCRdb table lists in-frame clones only, not all of them. This table holds fewer than 80,000 clones, 79% found once. Sequencing used peripheral blood, obtained on day 0 of MenACWY control vaccination. The source is an adult in good health.

In the case of this clone: An end of the junction does not agree with germline; a read error may underlie this. The J gene is TRBJ2-1, the V gene TRBV28; 10 nucleotides match TRBD2. This CDR3 comprises 19 residues. Germline CDR1 MDHEN, CDR2 SYDVKM. CDR3 in DNA: TGTGCCAGCAACCCCAACGGGCTAGCGGGAGTTAGGGCCTACAATGAGCAGCTCTTC. Translated, it gives CASNPNGLAGVRAYNEQLF.

The chain links TRBV10-3 to TRBJ1-1; no clear D. The CDR3 is 15 amino acids. Trimming shortened V by 2 bases and J by 1 base, and 11 bases separated the two germline ends. Looked up from germline, CDR1 is ENHRY and CDR2 is SYGVKD. Here the CDR3 reads CAISEEPRRNTEAFF. CDR3 in DNA: TGTGCCATCAGTGAGGAACCCCGGCGGAACACTGAAGCTTTCTTT.

This chain's CDR3 is CASSPPGAARGQETQYF. The CDR3 DNA follows: TGTGCCAGCTCACCACCGGGTGCTGCTCGGGGTCAAGAGACCCAGTACTTC. The rearrangement links TRBV18 to TRBJ2-5; D perhaps matches TRBD2 (5 bases). Germline loops: CDR1 KGHSH, CDR2 LQKENI. The CDR3 consists of 17 residues. V was trimmed by 0 bases and J by 2 bases, leaving 16 bases between them.

V is TRBV27 and J is TRBJ2-7; 12 bases fit TRBD1. The V segment lost 6 bases and the J segment 7 bases; nucleotides outside the gene matches: 10. CDR1 is MNHEY and CDR2 is SMNVEV in the germline V gene (reference sequence). CDR3 size: 15 residues. The CDR3 nucleotides are TGTGCCAGCAGGACGCTGGGACAGGGGGCCGTTGAGCAGTACTTC. It yields the protein CASRTLGQGAVEQYF.